These 28 T cell receptor beta chains came from one sample sequenced in a study of blood T cell repertoires in COVID-19. Profiled with immunoSEQ multiplex PCR; TCRdb holds only in-frame clones, not every one. The sample lists under 50,000 clones, 80% to 90% seen once, with around a sixth in the top ten. The sequenced sample consisted of peripheral blood. These receptors were collected from a man aged 65 to 79 with active COVID-19.

The chain carries TRBV11-2 and TRBJ1-4; weak D call: TRBD1 (5 bases). The CDR3 sequence is 14 residues long. Germline CDR1 reads SGHAT; CDR2 reads FQNNGV. Trimming took off 5 bases at V and 6 bases at J, with 13 bases between the two ends. The CDR3 DNA is TGTGCCAGCAGCCCCGGGACTGTCTATGAAAAACTGTTTTTT. Protein sequence: CASSPGTVYEKLFF. The variable domain in full, with the rest retrieved from reference TRBV11-2 and TRBJ1-4, is EAGVAQSPRYKIIEKRQSVAFWCNPISGHATLYWYQQILGQGPKLLIQFQNNGVVDDSQLPKDRFSAERLKGVDSTLKIQPAKLEDSAVYLCASSPGTVYEKLFFGSGTQLSVL.

The rearrangement joins TRBV6-2 or TRBV6-3 to TRBJ2-5; no clear D gene. Between the trimmed V and J ends, which lost 4 bases and 2 bases, there was a span of 14 bases. There are 15 residues in the CDR3. CDR1 and CDR2 (germline): MNHEY, SVGEGT. CDR3 region: CASSWATWQQETQYF. The CDR3 nucleotides are TGTGCCAGCAGTTGGGCCACATGGCAGCAAGAGACCCAGTACTTC.

V gene TRBV9 combines with J gene TRBJ2-7, with a tentative D call TRBD1 (5 bases). V was cut by 0 bases and J by 4 bases, with 8 bases left in between. The CDR3 has 13 amino acids. Germline values: CDR1 SGDLS, CDR2 YYNGEE. CDR3 DNA sequence: TGTGCCAGCAGCGTAGGGGGCGAGTACGAGCAGTACTTC. It translates to CASSVGGEYEQYF.

The chain recombines TRBV7-9 with TRBJ1-5; D might be TRBD1 (5 bases). The germline CDR1 and CDR2 sequences are SEHNR and FQNEAQ (reference sequence). Trimming removed 8 bases at V and 0 bases at J, with 14 bases between. The CDR3 loop spans 15 amino acids. CDR3 bases: TGTGCCAGCGCCACCGGGGGGAATAGCAATCAGCCCCAGCATTTT. Translated: CASATGGNSNQPQHF.

This sequence joins TRBV7-2 and TRBJ1-1; 12 nucleotides agree with TRBD1. Germline V gene sequence: CDR1 SGHTA, CDR2 FQGNSA. The J segment lost 2 bases and the V segment lost 4 bases, leaving 5 bases of the junction unmatched. The CDR3 is made up of 16 amino acids. DNA for the CDR3: TGTGCCAGCAGCTGGGGGACAGGGGGCACTAACACTGAAGCTTTCTTT. This sequence encodes CASSWGTGGTNTEAFF.

The chain links TRBV10-1 to TRBJ1-1; 9 nucleotides line up with TRBD1. The J segment lost 3 bases and the V segment lost 8 bases, leaving 13 bases of the junction unmatched. CDR3 length equals 16 residues. Germline CDR1 and CDR2: WNHNN and SYGVQD (reference sequence). CDR3 in amino acids: CASGGTGIAMDTEAFF. In DNA form, the CDR3 reads TGCGCCAGCGGGGGGACAGGGATTGCGATGGACACTGAAGCTTTCTTT.

The chain joins TRBV5-6 to TRBJ1-2; TRBD1 matches 10 bases. The germline V gene encodes CDR1 SGHDT and CDR2 YYEEEE. V lost 4 bases, J lost 1 base, and 4 bases stayed unmatched. The CDR3 is 15 residues long. As DNA, the CDR3 is TGTGCCAGCAGCCCCGGGACAGGGGATAACTATGGCTACACCTTC. Translating it yields CASSPGTGDNYGYTF.

This clone has only one observation. The chain carries TRBV18 and TRBJ1-2; D is ambiguous. V was cut by 6 bases and J by 3 bases, with 14 bases left in between. The CDR3 consists of 14 residues. CDR1 and CDR2 from the germline V gene are KGHSH and LQKENI. The CDR3 spells CASSPVPPDYGYTF. The CDR3 DNA is TGTGCCAGCTCCCCCGTCCCCCCGGACTATGGCTACACCTTC.

Only a few counts were recorded for this clone. Here the CDR3 reads CASSQDPGSGGAGADTQYF. DNA of the CDR3: TGTGCCAGCAGCCAAGATCCGGGTAGCGGGGGGGCCGGGGCAGATACGCAGTATTTT. This chain links TRBV4-2 with TRBJ2-3; 11 bases fit TRBD2. Germline lookup yields CDR1 LGHNA and CDR2 YNFKEQ. The junction had 12 bases not matched to a gene; V was cut back by 0 bases and J by 4 bases. The CDR3 extends over 19 amino acids.

V is TRBV18 and J is TRBJ1-2; possibly TRBD1 for D (6 bases). Germline-derived CDR1 and CDR2 are KGHSH and LQKENI. Between the trimmed V and J ends, which lost 6 bases and 2 bases, there was a span of 13 bases. The CDR3 extends over 14 amino acids. Written as DNA, the CDR3 is TGTGCCAGCTCGTCTGGGGGCCTAAACTATGGCTACACCTTC. It yields the protein CASSSGGLNYGYTF.

This chain links TRBV6-5 with TRBJ2-7, with 8 bases matching TRBD1. Germline V gene sequence: CDR1 MNHEY, CDR2 SVGAGI. Germline trimming cut 6 bases from V and 2 bases from J; bases unmatched to any gene: 3. This CDR3 spans 13 amino acids. CDR3 sequence (DNA): TGTGCCAGCAGATTGACAGGGGCCTACGAGCAGTACTTC. Translating gives CASRLTGAYEQYF.

This chain links TRBV7-2 with TRBJ1-5; D is unclear. The CDR3 consists of 13 residues. CDR1 and CDR2 (germline): SGHTA, FQGNSA. Trimming removed 2 bases at V and 2 bases at J, with 4 bases between. CDR3 DNA: TGTGCCAGCAGCTTACAGGGCAATCAGCCCCAGCATTTT. This gives the protein CASSLQGNQPQHF.

The rearrangement links TRBV5-1 to TRBJ1-2, with D tentatively TRBD1 (6 bases). CDR1 and CDR2 (germline): SGHRS, YFSETQ. The CDR3 runs to 15 residues. V lost 4 bases, J lost 1 base, and 14 bases lay in between. The CDR3 region is CASSTDRVNNYGYTF. The CDR3, as DNA: TGCGCCAGCAGCACGGACAGAGTTAATAACTATGGCTACACCTTC.

The chain has TRBV7-3 and TRBJ2-2; D is possibly TRBD2 (6 bases). The CDR3 sequence is 15 residues long. Germline CDR1 is SGHTA and CDR2 is FQGTGA. V dropped 2 bases and J dropped 1 base, with 8 bases sitting between them. The CDR3 is CASSLGGKNTGELFF. The CDR3 DNA follows: TGTGCCAGCAGCTTAGGGGGGAAGAACACCGGGGAGCTGTTTTTT. Filled out from reference TRBV7-3 and TRBJ2-2, the complete variable domain reads GAGVSQTPSNKVTEKGKYVELRCDPISGHTALYWYRQSLGQGPEFLIYFQGTGAADDSGLPNDRFFAVRPEGSVSTLKIQRTERGDSAVYLCASSLGGKNTGELFFGEGSRLTVL.

V usage is TRBV5-4 and J usage is TRBJ2-1; 8 bases are shared with TRBD1. V lost 6 bases to trimming and J lost 7 bases; unmatched junction nucleotides: 6. The CDR3 sequence is 13 residues long. From germline, CDR1 is SGHNT and CDR2 YYREEE (reference sequence). The CDR3 bases are TGTGCCAGCACTGTGGACAGGGAGAATGAGCAGTTCTTC. This sequence encodes CASTVDRENEQFF. Drawing the rest from reference TRBV5-4 and TRBJ2-1, the complete variable domain is ETGVTQSPTHLIKTRGQQVTLRCSSQSGHNTVSWYQQALGQGPQFIFQYYREEENGRGNFPPRFSGLQFPNYSSELNVNALELDDSALYLCASTVDRENEQFFGPGTRLTVL.

This rearrangement joins TRBV5-1 to TRBJ1-1; no clear D gene. Germline lookup yields CDR1 SGHRS and CDR2 YFSETQ. Trimming pared 0 bases from V and 8 bases from J, leaving 11 bases between. The CDR3 runs to 13 residues. In DNA form, the CDR3 reads TGCGCCAGCAGCTTGGTCCCAACAGTAGAAGCTTTCTTT. Protein sequence: CASSLVPTVEAFF.

The chain links TRBV7-8 to TRBJ1-2, with D unclear. CDR1 and CDR2 from the germline V gene are SGHVS and FQNEAQ. This CDR3 contains 12 residues. V lost 5 bases and J 8 bases, leaving 12 bases between the germline ends. The CDR3 DNA is TGTGCCAGCAGCCTCGCGGGTCGAGGCTACACCTTC. This encodes CASSLAGRGYTF.

The V and J genes are TRBV20-1 and TRBJ1-2, with D unresolved. This CDR3 comprises 11 residues. Trimming removed 6 bases at V and 8 bases at J, with 13 bases between. Germline values: CDR1 DFQATT, CDR2 SNEGSKA (reference sequence). The CDR3 DNA follows: TGCAGTGCCGGGTCGGGGTGGGGCTACACCTTC. Its translation is CSAGSGWGYTF.

The rearrangement links TRBV9 to TRBJ1-5, with D perhaps TRBD1 (5 bases). Deletions cut 9 bases from V and 0 bases from J, with 13 bases between. Per the germline V gene, CDR1 is SGDLS and CDR2 is YYNGEE. The CDR3 runs to 14 residues. The CDR3 DNA reads as TGTGCCACTCAACGTAGGGGTAGCAATCAGCCCCAGCATTTT. As protein: CATQRRGSNQPQHF.

The genes are TRBV5-4 and TRBJ2-1; the D gene is possibly TRBD1 (5 bases). Trimming took 2 bases from V and 8 from J, leaving 8 bases between them. In germline, CDR1 is SGHNT, CDR2 YYREEE (reference sequence). This CDR3 has 12 residues. The CDR3: CASSLDSHEQFF. CDR3 bases: TGTGCCAGCAGCTTAGACAGCCATGAGCAGTTCTTC.

This clone was picked up one time. The gene calls are TRBV6-2 or TRBV6-3 and TRBJ2-4; 9 bases match TRBD1. V dropped 4 bases and J dropped 8; count of bases not matched to a gene: 6. Per the germline V gene, CDR1 is MNHEY and CDR2 is SVGEGT. The CDR3 contains 14 residues. The CDR3 region is CASSWNRGPHIQYF. The DNA of the CDR3 is TGTGCCAGCAGTTGGAACAGGGGGCCTCACATTCAGTACTTC.

V and J are TRBV25-1 and TRBJ1-1; D might be TRBD1 (5 bases). The CDR3 is made up of 12 amino acids. Germline values: CDR1 MGHDK, CDR2 SYGVNS. Trimming pared 4 bases from V and 4 bases from J, leaving 7 bases between. CDR3 protein: CASSGGLTEAFF. The CDR3 DNA is TGTGCCAGCAGTGGGGGCCTCACTGAAGCTTTCTTT.

This clone is a singleton in its sample. The V gene is TRBV6-6, the J gene TRBJ1-6; TRBD1 is a possible D gene (6 bases). Trimming left V 1 base short and J 8 bases short, with 15 bases between. The CDR3 has 16 residues. Germline CDR1 reads MNHNY; CDR2 reads SVGAGI (reference sequence). CDR3 region: CASSYFSGASDSPLHF. In nucleotides, the CDR3 is TGTGCCAGCAGTTACTTTTCAGGGGCCTCTGATTCACCCCTCCACTTT.

V gene TRBV10-2 combines with J gene TRBJ2-2; TRBD1 might be the D (5 bases). V was cut by 0 bases and J by 2 bases, with 7 bases left in between. The V gene's germline CDR1 is WSHSY and CDR2 SAAADI. This CDR3 region has 15 residues. CDR3 sequence reads: CASSESGRNTGELFF. In DNA form, the CDR3 reads TGCGCCAGCAGTGAGTCGGGGCGAAACACCGGGGAGCTGTTTTTT.

The chain has TRBV13 and TRBJ2-5; D is uncertain. With 0 bases removed from V and 7 bases from J, the gap between germline ends came to 9 bases. The CDR3 extends over 13 amino acids. The germline V gene has CDR1 PRHDT and CDR2 FYEKMQ (reference sequence). The CDR3 sequence is CASSLGYGGTQYF. Written as DNA, the CDR3 is TGTGCCAGCAGCTTAGGGTACGGCGGGACCCAGTACTTC.

V is TRBV14 and J is TRBJ1-2, with TRBD1 matching over 7 bases. The germline V gene has CDR1 SGHDN and CDR2 FVKESK. This CDR3 is 15 amino acids long. V trimming: 3 bases; J trimming: 0 bases; junction bases outside the gene matches: 4. The CDR3 protein is CASSHGGTANYGYTF. The CDR3 bases are TGTGCCAGCAGCCACGGCGGGACAGCTAACTATGGCTACACCTTC. Together with reference TRBV14 and TRBJ1-2, the CDR3 gives the full variable domain: EAGVTQFPSHSVIEKGQTVTLRCDPISGHDNLYWYRRVMGKEIKFLLHFVKESKQDESGMPNNRFLAERTGGTYSTLKVQPAELEDSGVYFCASSHGGTANYGYTFGSGTRLTVV.

The V call is TRBV14, the J call TRBJ2-1, with D unresolved. Germline lookup yields CDR1 SGHDN and CDR2 FVKESK. V was trimmed by 1 base and J by 0 bases, leaving 7 bases between them. CDR3 length: 15 amino acids. The CDR3 sequence is CASSQGGGSYNEQFF. The CDR3 coding sequence is TGTGCCAGCAGCCAAGGAGGCGGCTCCTACAATGAGCAGTTCTTC.

The genes are TRBV28 and TRBJ1-1; 8 bases are shared with TRBD1. The CDR3 has 16 residues. Germline CDR1 MDHEN, CDR2 SYDVKM. V lost 2 bases to trimming and J lost 1 base; unmatched junction nucleotides: 6. The chain's CDR3 is CASSLPPGQANTEAFF. The CDR3 bases are TGTGCCAGCAGTTTACCTCCGGGACAGGCGAACACTGAAGCTTTCTTT.